This T cell receptor beta chain was captured in a study of CD8+ T cells in alopecia areata. Reverse transcribed after extraction, RNA yielded cDNA as the sequencing template. The protocol was immunoSEQ multiplex PCR, while the TCRdb copy is restricted to in-frame clones and leaves out a portion. Among 190,000 or so clones listed, 50% to 60% were seen once. Treatment specified: oral pan-JAK inhibitor, 5-10 mg twice daily. V trimming: 5 bases; J trimming: 4 bases; junction bases outside the gene matches: 4. Germline values: CDR1 SQVTM, CDR2 ANQGSEA. This CDR3 is 13 amino acids long. The clonotype comes from a human donor with alopecia areata. The source material was CD4+ T cells sorted from blood, sampled at week 4, from a patient treated with tofacitinib. This chain links TRBV29-1 with TRBJ2-3; 9 bases line up with TRBD2. CDR3 DNA: TGCAGCGTTCAGCGGGGGGCTGCAGATACGCAGTATTTT. It yields the protein CSVQRGAADTQYF.